This TCR beta chain was captured in a study of control samples from healthy donors and cancer patients. Sequenced by immunoSEQ multiplex PCR; TCRdb stores in-frame clones only, minus some. Here the sample spans 60,000 or so clones, about 96% being singletons. The specimen was blood. The sequence derives from a woman aged 18 to 35 in good health.

CDR3 sequence: CASSLTGNTIYF. Here the CDR3 DNA reads TGTGCCAGCAGCTTAACCGGAAACACCATATATTTT. The chain links TRBV11-2 to TRBJ1-3; D uncertain. V dropped 2 bases and J dropped 4 bases, with 3 bases sitting between them. This CDR3 spans 12 amino acids. Germline assignment: CDR1 SGHAT and CDR2 FQNNGV.